The clone carrying this TCR beta chain appeared a single time. The data belong to a study of control samples from healthy donors and cancer patients. This table comes from immunoSEQ multiplex PCR, and its TCRdb copy is limited to in-frame clones, with some not included. The sample carries 130,000 or so clones, over 90% recorded once. The CDR3 runs 14 residues. Germline CDR1 and CDR2: MNHEY and SMNVEV (reference sequence). V shed 8 bases and J 9 bases; nucleotides not matched to a gene: 13. The chain combines TRBV27 with TRBJ2-5; TRBD2 matches 9 bases. This TCR was sampled from a man between 60 and 75 years old with colorectal cancer. What was sequenced was PBMCs. CDR3 nucleotides: TGTGCCAGCGGGCTAGCGGGGCCGACCAAGGCCCAGTACTTC. Translated, it gives CASGLAGPTKAQYF.